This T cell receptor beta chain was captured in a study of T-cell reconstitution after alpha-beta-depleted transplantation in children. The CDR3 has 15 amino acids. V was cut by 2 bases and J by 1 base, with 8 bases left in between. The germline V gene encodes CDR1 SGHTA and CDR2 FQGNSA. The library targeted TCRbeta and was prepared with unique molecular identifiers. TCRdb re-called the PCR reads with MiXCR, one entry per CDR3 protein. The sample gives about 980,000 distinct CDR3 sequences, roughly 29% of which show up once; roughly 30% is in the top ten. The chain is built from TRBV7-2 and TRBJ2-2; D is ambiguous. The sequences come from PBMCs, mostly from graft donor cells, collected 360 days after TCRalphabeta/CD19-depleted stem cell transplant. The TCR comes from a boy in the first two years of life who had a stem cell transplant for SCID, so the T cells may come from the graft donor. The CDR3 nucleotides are TGTGCCAGCAGCTTACGGCAGGTGAACACCGGGGAGCTGTTTTTT. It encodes CASSLRQVNTGELFF.